The TCR beta chain described here comes from a study of blood T cells in healthy people across ages. Study-wide results and limits: The study found more naive CD4+ cells and higher diversity in long-lived than aged donors.

Through a sample-barcoded 5' primer and a J-beta primer mix, a second PCR was run for roughly 6 to 12 cycles. TCRdb re-called the 5' RACE reads with MiXCR, one entry per CDR3 protein. The sample holds 650,000 to 1,000,000 distinct CDR3 sequences, under 40% seen once. The V end was cut by 7 bases, the J end by 6 bases, with 9 bases between. Per the germline V gene, CDR1 is SGHTA and CDR2 is FQGNSA. The CDR3 is made up of 11 amino acids. Donors gave around 9.3 milliliters of peripheral blood apiece. About this clonotype: Its antigen is unidentified.

The sequencing sample was made of blood. The clonotype originates from a man aged 18 to 30 in good health. The chain carries TRBV7-2 and TRBJ1-1; D is possibly TRBD1 (5 bases). CDR3 residues: CASTKGAEAFF. The CDR3, as DNA: TGTGCCAGCACAAAAGGGGCTGAAGCTTTCTTT. Supplemented by reference TRBV7-2 and TRBJ1-1, the full variable domain reads GAGVSQSPSNKVTEKGKDVELRCDPISGHTALYWYRQSLGQGLEFLIYFQGNSAPDKSGLPSDRFSAERTGGSVSTLTIQRTQQEDSAVYLCASTKGAEAFFGQGTRLTVV.